This T cell receptor beta chain originates from a study of shared clonotypes between healthy human individuals. Overall study context: Each donor's CD4 naive and CD4 memory cells filled three plates apiece, CD8 naive two, and CD8 memory one.

Data came from immunoSEQ multiplex PCR; TCRdb stores just in-frame clones and leaves some out. The sample has about 510,000 clones, 90% to 96% seen once; the top ten hold 0.06%. CDR3 length: 15 residues. The V gene end was trimmed by 0 bases and the J gene end by 7 bases; junction bases not matched to a gene: 3. CDR1 is MNHNS and CDR2 is SASEGT in the germline V gene. V gene TRBV6-1 combines with J gene TRBJ2-1; 10 nucleotides agree with TRBD2. The receptor comes from a woman aged 25-40 years in good health. Sequenced: naive CD4+ T cells sorted from blood. Subset of the sample: CD45RA+ positively selected. The CDR3 DNA reads as TGTGCCAGCAGTGAAGCGGGTAGCGGGGGGAATGAGCAGTTCTTC. Its protein product is CASSEAGSGGNEQFF.